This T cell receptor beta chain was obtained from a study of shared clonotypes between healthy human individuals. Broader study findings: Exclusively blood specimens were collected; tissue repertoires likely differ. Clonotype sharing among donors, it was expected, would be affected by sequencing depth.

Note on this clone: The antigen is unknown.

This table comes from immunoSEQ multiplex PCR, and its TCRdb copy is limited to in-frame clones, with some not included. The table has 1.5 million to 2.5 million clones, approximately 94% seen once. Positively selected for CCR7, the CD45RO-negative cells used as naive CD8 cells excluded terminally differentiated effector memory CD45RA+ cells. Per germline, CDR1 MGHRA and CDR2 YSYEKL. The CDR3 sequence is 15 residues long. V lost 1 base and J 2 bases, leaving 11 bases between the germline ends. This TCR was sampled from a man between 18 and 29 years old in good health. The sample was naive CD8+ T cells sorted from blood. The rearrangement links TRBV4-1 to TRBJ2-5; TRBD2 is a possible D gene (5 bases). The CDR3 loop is CASSQAPRDQETQYF. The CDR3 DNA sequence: TGCGCCAGCAGCCAAGCCCCTCGGGATCAAGAGACCCAGTACTTC.